Presented here are 25 T cell receptor beta chains from one specimen sequenced in a study of blood T cell repertoires in COVID-19. Profiling relied on immunoSEQ multiplex PCR, and the TCRdb table lists in-frame clones only, not all of them. The profile covers about 240,000 clones, with about four fifths appearing a single time and less than 3.5% taken by the ten largest. Sequenced sample: peripheral blood. These TCRs come from a woman under 30 with acute or convalescent COVID-19.

The chain carries TRBV5-1 and TRBJ2-1; no clear D gene. Per germline, CDR1 SGHRS and CDR2 YFSETQ. The CDR3 consists of 12 residues. V gave up 5 bases and J gave up 9 bases, with 12 bases separating them. The CDR3 DNA reads TGCGCCAGCAGTTTCCTTACTGGTGAGCAGTTCTTC. It encodes CASSFLTGEQFF.

This chain connects TRBV9 to TRBJ2-1; D gene uncertain. Trimming took off 2 bases at V and 8 bases at J, with 11 bases between the two ends. The germline gives CDR1 SGDLS, CDR2 YYNGEE. This CDR3 comprises 13 residues. CDR3 DNA sequence: TGTGCCAGCAGCGTCGAACTGCCGCATGAGCAGTTCTTC. It codes for CASSVELPHEQFF.

The CDR3 is CASSLPSGTYEQYF. Here the CDR3 DNA reads TGTGCCAGCAGCTTACCTAGCGGCACCTACGAGCAGTACTTC. The chain recombines TRBV7-9 with TRBJ2-7; 7 bases line up with TRBD2. Germline V CDR1 and CDR2: SEHNR, FQNEAQ (reference sequence). This CDR3 contains 14 residues. V was clipped by 2 bases and J by 2 bases; unmatched bases: 3.

This clone has at least ten counts. The chain is built from TRBV14 and TRBJ2-5, with D unclear. The CDR3 loop spans 15 amino acids. Deletions cut 4 bases from V and 0 bases from J, with 12 bases between. In germline, CDR1 is SGHDN, CDR2 FVKESK. CDR3 sequence: CASSPRREYQETQYF. The CDR3 DNA is TGTGCCAGCAGCCCCCGCCGAGAGTACCAAGAGACCCAGTACTTC.

This clone was detected only a few times. The V call is TRBV5-1, the J call TRBJ2-2, with D possibly TRBD2 on 6 matching bases. Between the trimmed V and J ends, which lost 0 bases and 4 bases, there was a span of 10 bases. Germline V gene sequence: CDR1 SGHRS, CDR2 YFSETQ. CDR3 length: 15 amino acids. CDR3 amino acids: CASSLGGGVTGELFF. As DNA, the CDR3 is TGCGCCAGCAGCTTGGGTGGAGGGGTCACCGGGGAGCTGTTTTTT.

The chain combines TRBV3-1 (or the pseudogene TRBV3-2) with TRBJ1-2; D is unclear. V lost 1 base and J lost 2, with 17 bases in between. Per germline, CDR1 LGHDT and CDR2 YNNKEL (reference sequence). The CDR3 consists of 17 residues. CDR3 in DNA: TGTGCCAGCAGCCAAGGCGAGGGCCCGATATCCAACTATGGCTACACCTTC. This sequence encodes CASSQGEGPISNYGYTF.

The genes are TRBV4-3 and TRBJ1-1; 8 nucleotides match TRBD1. The CDR3 is made up of 15 amino acids. CDR1 LGHNA and CDR2 YSLEER come from the germline V gene. J lost 5 bases, V lost 1 base, and 6 bases had no gene match. DNA of the CDR3: TGCGCCAGCAGCCAAGGGGGGACAGGCAGGACTGAAGCTTTCTTT. Amino acids: CASSQGGTGRTEAFF.

The chain joins TRBV2 to TRBJ1-2, with D possibly TRBD1 on 6 matching bases. The CDR3 has 14 amino acids. The ends were cut back, 5 bases at V and 8 bases at J, with 18 bases in the middle. The germline V gene has CDR1 SNHLY and CDR2 FYNNEI. The CDR3 bases are TGTGCCAGCAGTCAAGACAGGTCCGCGTGGGGCTACACCTTC. Its translation: CASSQDRSAWGYTF.

The V call is TRBV10-3, the J call TRBJ2-7, with 8 bases identical to TRBD1. The germline CDR1 and CDR2 sequences are ENHRY and SYGVKD. With V trimmed by 3 bases and J by 9 bases, 10 bases remained unmatched. The CDR3 consists of 14 residues. CDR3 in amino acids: CAISDVRTGQAQYF. For the CDR3, the DNA is TGTGCCATCAGTGATGTCCGGACAGGGCAGGCGCAGTACTTC.

The genes are TRBV3-1 (or the pseudogene TRBV3-2) and TRBJ2-4; a possible D gene is TRBD1 (5 bases). This CDR3 comprises 15 residues. V lost 4 bases and J 5 bases, leaving 15 bases between the germline ends. Germline CDR1 and CDR2: LGHDT and YNNKEL (reference sequence). The CDR3: CASSLPEAGQNIQYF. In DNA, the CDR3 is TGTGCCAGCAGCCTACCCGAGGCAGGGCAAAACATTCAGTACTTC.

The genes are TRBV12-3 or TRBV12-4 and TRBJ2-7; 7 bases are shared with TRBD1. The V and J ends lost 6 bases and 3 bases, in that order; junction bases with no gene match: 2. The length of the CDR3 is 12 residues. The CDR3 reads CASRDRNYEQYF. In DNA form, the CDR3 reads TGTGCCAGCAGGGACAGGAACTACGAGCAGTACTTC.

The chain carries TRBV6-5 and TRBJ1-5, with 7 bases fitting TRBD1. Germline assignment: CDR1 MNHEY and CDR2 SVGAGI. J gave up 6 bases and V 9 bases, and 8 bases lay outside the gene matches. The length of the CDR3 is 13 residues. CDR3 nucleotide sequence: TGTGCCAGTGGACAGGTCCGGGGTCAGCCCCAGCATTTT. This sequence encodes CASGQVRGQPQHF.

The chain couples TRBV7-6 to TRBJ2-2, with 7 nucleotides matching TRBD2. V shed 1 base and J 1 base; nucleotides not matched to a gene: 12. The CDR3 extends over 19 amino acids. CDR1 SGHVS and CDR2 FNYEAQ come from the germline V gene. CDR3 protein: CASSLDPNPASGNTGELFF. The CDR3 DNA is TGTGCCAGCAGCTTAGACCCTAACCCAGCTAGCGGGAACACCGGGGAGCTGTTTTTT.

This rearrangement joins TRBV6-4 to TRBJ2-2; 7 nucleotides align to TRBD1. The CDR3 runs 15 residues. Losses at the gene ends were 5 bases for V and 5 bases for J; bases not matched to a gene: 8. The germline gives CDR1 MRHNA, CDR2 SNTAGT. This CDR3 reads CASSRTGDGTGELFF. As DNA, the CDR3 is TGTGCCAGCAGTCGTACAGGGGATGGGACCGGGGAGCTGTTTTTT.

CDR3 residues: CASSQYMETQYF. The CDR3 bases are TGTGCCAGCAGCCAATACATGGAGACCCAGTACTTC. The chain couples TRBV14 to TRBJ2-5; D is unresolved. This CDR3 comprises 12 residues. Germline V gene lookup returns CDR1 SGHDN and CDR2 FVKESK. Trimming stripped 2 bases from V and 5 bases from J, with 6 bases between.

This clone has just one count. V and J are TRBV7-2 and TRBJ2-1, with 9 bases lining up with TRBD2. Germline V gives CDR1 SGHTA, CDR2 FQGNSA. With V trimmed by 1 base and J by 7 bases, 8 bases remained unmatched. The length of the CDR3 is 16 residues. The CDR3 region is CASSLGVAGAENEQFF. The DNA of the CDR3 is TGTGCCAGCAGCTTAGGGGTAGCGGGAGCGGAAAATGAGCAGTTCTTC.

This clone has just one count. V gene TRBV19 combines with J gene TRBJ1-1, with D perhaps matching TRBD1 (6 bases). The CDR3 sequence is 14 residues long. V lost 10 bases to trimming and J lost 1 base, with 16 bases between them. The V gene's germline CDR1 is LNHDA and CDR2 SQIVND (reference sequence). The CDR3 bases are TGTGCCACCGTTCCGACAGGACGGAACACTGAAGCTTTCTTT. Amino acid sequence: CATVPTGRNTEAFF.

V is TRBV29-1 and J is TRBJ2-1, with 13 bases that match TRBD2. This CDR3 has 15 amino acids. The V segment lost 3 bases and the J segment 10 bases; nucleotides outside the gene matches: 9. Germline V lookup: CDR1 SQVTM, CDR2 ANQGSEA. CDR3 DNA: TGCAGCGTTGAGCCTACTAGCGGGAGGGCCAGGGAGCAGTTCTTC. Translated: CSVEPTSGRAREQFF.

The gene calls are TRBV7-9 and TRBJ2-3, with 8 bases matching TRBD2. V lost 2 bases, J lost 2 bases, and 3 bases stayed unmatched. The CDR3 sequence is 15 residues long. In germline, CDR1 is SEHNR, CDR2 FQNEAQ (reference sequence). This CDR3 is CASSLLAGPTDTQYF. The CDR3 DNA reads TGTGCCAGCAGCTTACTAGCGGGCCCCACAGATACGCAGTATTTT.

This clone was seen ten or more times. The rearrangement uses TRBV18 and TRBJ1-5; a weak D match, TRBD1 (6 bases). This CDR3 is 16 amino acids long. The V gene's germline CDR1 is KGHSH and CDR2 LQKENI. V lost 6 bases and J 0 bases, leaving 15 bases between the germline ends. The CDR3 protein is CASSPKGVGSNQPQHF. The CDR3 DNA reads TGTGCCAGCTCCCCAAAGGGGGTGGGTAGCAATCAGCCCCAGCATTTT.

The V and J genes are TRBV18 and TRBJ1-5, with TRBD1 matching 9 bases. V shed 4 bases and J 1 base; nucleotides not matched to a gene: 5. Germline V gene data show CDR1 as KGHSH and CDR2 as LQKENI. The CDR3 totals 16 residues. CDR3 region: CASSQLGQGSNQPQHF. CDR3 sequence (DNA): TGTGCCAGCTCACAGTTGGGACAGGGAAGCAATCAGCCCCAGCATTTT.

This sequence joins TRBV3-1 (or the pseudogene TRBV3-2) and TRBJ2-7; 8 bases are shared with TRBD1. This CDR3 region has 13 residues. With 6 bases clipped from V and 4 bases from J, the junction kept 5 bases outside the gene matches. Looked up from germline, CDR1 is LGHDT and CDR2 is YNNKEL (reference sequence). CDR3 in amino acids: CASSHRGWYEQYF. CDR3 DNA sequence: TGTGCCAGCAGTCACAGGGGGTGGTACGAGCAGTACTTC.

The CDR3 sequence: CASRGTEYTNEKLFF. Written as DNA, the CDR3 is TGTGCCAGCAGAGGGACAGAGTACACTAATGAAAAACTGTTTTTT. The rearrangement uses TRBV28 and TRBJ1-4, with 7 bases identical to TRBD1. With V trimmed by 6 bases and J by 2 bases, 6 bases remained unmatched. The germline CDR1 and CDR2 sequences are MDHEN and SYDVKM. The CDR3 loop spans 15 amino acids.

This clone was seen at least ten times. The V call is TRBV30, the J call TRBJ1-6, with 7 positions matching TRBD1. Germline V gene data show CDR1 as GTSNPN and CDR2 as SVGIG (reference sequence). The CDR3 is 15 residues long. Trimming removed 0 bases from V and 9 bases from J; junction bases left unmatched: 8. CDR3 residues: CAWSVPTGAVSPLHF. Here the CDR3 DNA reads TGTGCCTGGAGTGTACCCACAGGGGCAGTTTCACCCCTCCACTTT.

The DNA of the CDR3 is TGTGCCAGCGGCCGGGGGGAAGGGGAGACCCAGTACTTC. Translation: CASGRGEGETQYF. V and J are TRBV11-3 and TRBJ2-5, with 7 bases identical to TRBD2. Germline assignment: CDR1 SGHNT and CDR2 YENEEA. After removal of 8 bases from V and 5 bases from J, the junction contained 8 bases not matched to a gene. This CDR3 spans 13 amino acids.